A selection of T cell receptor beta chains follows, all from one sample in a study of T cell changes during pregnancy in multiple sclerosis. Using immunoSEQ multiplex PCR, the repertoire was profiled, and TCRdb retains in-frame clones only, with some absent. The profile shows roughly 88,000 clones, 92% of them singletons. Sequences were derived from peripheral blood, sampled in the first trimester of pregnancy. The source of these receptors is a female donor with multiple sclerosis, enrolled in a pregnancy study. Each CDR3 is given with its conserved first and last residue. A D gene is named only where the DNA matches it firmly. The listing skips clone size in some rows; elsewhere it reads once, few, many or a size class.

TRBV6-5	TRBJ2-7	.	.	CASSRVVGRGNEQYF	TGTGCCAGCAGTCGCGTTGTGGGCAGGGGCAACGAGCAGTACTTC
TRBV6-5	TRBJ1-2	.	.	CASSYSTDYGYTF	TGTGCCAGCAGTTACTCGACAGATTATGGCTACACCTTC
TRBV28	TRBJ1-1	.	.	CASNLPREEAFF	TGTGCCAGCAACTTACCCCGGGAGGAAGCTTTCTTT
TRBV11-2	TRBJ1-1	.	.	CASSFSTEAFF	TGTGCCAGCAGCTTTAGCACTGAAGCTTTCTTT
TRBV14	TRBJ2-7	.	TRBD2	CASSQLAGPTYEQYF	TGTGCCAGCAGCCAATTAGCGGGGCCCACCTACGAGCAGTACTTC
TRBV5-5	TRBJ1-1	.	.	CASSLDINTEAFF	TGTGCCAGCAGCTTGGATATAAACACTGAAGCTTTCTTT
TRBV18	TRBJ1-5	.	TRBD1	CASSPSGTGGGQPQHF	TGTGCCAGCTCACCCTCCGGGACAGGGGGCGGTCAGCCCCAGCATTTT
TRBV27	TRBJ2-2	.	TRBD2	CASTLTAGRPLFTGKLFF	TGTGCCAGCACCTTAACCGCCGGGAGGCCCCTCTTTACCGGGAAGCTGTTTTTT
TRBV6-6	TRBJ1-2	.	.	CASSQTSGGYGYTF	TGTGCCAGCAGCCAGACATCCGGGGGCTATGGCTACACCTTC
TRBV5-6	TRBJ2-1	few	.	CASSWYRSSSYNEQFF	TGTGCCAGCAGCTGGTACAGGTCCAGCTCCTACAATGAGCAGTTCTTC
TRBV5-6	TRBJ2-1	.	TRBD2	CASSRTSGYNEQFF	TGTGCCAGCAGCCGGACTAGCGGGTACAATGAGCAGTTCTTC
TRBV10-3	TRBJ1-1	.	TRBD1	CAITGGANTEAFF	TGTGCCATCACAGGGGGCGCGAACACTGAAGCTTTCTTT
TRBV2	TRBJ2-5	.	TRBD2	CATSGRLQETQYF	TGTGCCACTAGCGGGAGGCTTCAAGAGACCCAGTACTTC
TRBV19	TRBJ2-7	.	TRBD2	CASSTAGTSGSYEQYF	TGTGCCAGTAGTACAGCAGGGACTAGCGGATCCTACGAGCAGTACTTC
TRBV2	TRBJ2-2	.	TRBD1	CASSSGTGLVGELFF	TGTGCCAGTAGCTCCGGGACAGGGCTCGTCGGGGAGCTGTTTTTT
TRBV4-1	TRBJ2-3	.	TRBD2	CASSQGGLAGVRLSTDTQYF	TGCGCCAGCAGCCAAGGCGGACTAGCGGGAGTACGCCTTAGCACAGATACGCAGTATTTT
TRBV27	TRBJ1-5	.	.	CASSLGRNQPQHF	TGTGCCAGCAGTTTAGGCAGGAATCAGCCCCAGCATTTT
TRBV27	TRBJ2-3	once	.	CASSSPAETLTDTQYF	TGTGCCAGCAGTTCCCCAGCGGAGACTCTCACAGATACGCAGTATTTT
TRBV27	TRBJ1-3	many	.	CASSSFSGNTIYF	TGTGCCAGCAGTTCCTTCTCTGGAAACACCATATATTTT
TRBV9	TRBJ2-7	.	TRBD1	CASSPGDSWTSYEQYF	TGTGCCAGCAGCCCAGGGGACAGTTGGACCTCCTACGAGCAGTACTTC
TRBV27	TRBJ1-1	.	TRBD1	CASSSTGSWTEAFF	TGTGCCAGCAGTTCGACAGGGAGTTGGACTGAAGCTTTCTTT
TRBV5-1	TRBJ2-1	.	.	CASSYLGLDEQFF	TGCGCCAGCAGTTATCTAGGTCTCGACGAGCAGTTCTTC
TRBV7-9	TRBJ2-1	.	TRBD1	CASSPDRDSYNEQFF	TGTGCCAGCAGCCCCGACAGGGACTCCTACAATGAGCAGTTCTTC
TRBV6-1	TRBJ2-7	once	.	CASSEAGWFSATYEQYF	TGTGCCAGCAGTGAAGCGGGTTGGTTTAGCGCAACCTACGAGCAGTACTTC
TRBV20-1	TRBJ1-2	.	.	CSANDIYGYTF	TGCAGTGCTAACGACATCTATGGCTACACCTTC
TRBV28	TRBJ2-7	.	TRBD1	CASSLSIIAIGTGSFEQYF	TGTGCCAGCAGTTTATCCATTATCGCAATCGGGACAGGGTCTTTCGAGCAGTACTTC
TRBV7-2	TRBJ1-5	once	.	CASSLGDGGGQPQHF	TGTGCCAGCAGCTTAGGGGATGGGGGCGGACAGCCCCAGCATTTT
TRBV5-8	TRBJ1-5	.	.	CASSLYGRKVNQPQHF	TGTGCCAGCAGCTTGTACGGCAGGAAGGTCAATCAGCCCCAGCATTTT
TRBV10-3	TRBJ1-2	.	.	CAISPQGQNYGYTF	TGTGCCATCTCCCCCCAGGGCCAGAACTATGGCTACACCTTC